This TCR beta chain was captured by sequencing in a study of blood T cell repertoires in COVID-19 (TCRdb year 2020). Context from the whole study: Samples covering the acute and convalescent phases of COVID-19 were provided by collaborators in the United States, Italy and Spain. The material from the prospective study consisted of cDNA or gDNA derived from T cells, B-cell-depleted T cells, or PBMCs. The dataset comprised deeply sampled blood TCRbeta repertoires from subjects exposed to, actively infected with, or recovered from COVID-19. The repertoires were released in a freely available public database intended as a resource for research on the immune response to SARS-CoV-2. The samples were drawn from the first 160 participants of the ongoing ImmuneRACE study and from 950 to 1,500 subjects provided by 6 global collaborators. A de-identified subject ID, COVID-19 status, age in years and sex were almost always included in the sample metadata. Where available, HLA class I and class II types were taken from metadata supplied by the sample provider and were not determined by assay-based typing. The paper as a whole reports these results and caveats: The amount of clinical and demographic metadata varied by source and participant and was provided uncurated.

TCRbeta CDR3 regions were amplified from genomic DNA using the immunoSEQ Assay, a bias-controlled multiplex PCR. The authors processed their data as follows. The number of nucleated cells in each sample was estimated by amplification of reference gene primers within the assay. To quantify the absolute abundance of each unique TCRbeta CDR3 rearrangement, sequence reads were collapsed and filtered. For each sample, productive Simpson clonality was calculated as the square root of Simpson's diversity index across productive rearrangements. As stored in TCRdb, this immuneACCESS dataset retains in-frame rearrangements with V and J assigned. A fraction of the clones does not appear; measured against another copy, unresolved V genes explain less than half of the discrepancy, and the remainder lacks a known reason. V and J calls and clone size are as listed in that table; D and trimming were resolved from the DNA. Counted in this sample were about 180,000 clones; approximately 88% of them appeared once. The ten biggest clones cover roughly 8.9% of the sample.

The CDR3 spans 17 residues, from the cysteine through the phenylalanine. The sequence is cut down to CDR3 DNA, 51 bases in frame from base 1. Reading the germline V gene gives CDR1 SGDLS and CDR2 YYNGEE. From V the trimming removes 3 bases and from J it removes 2 bases, while the gene matches leave 11 bases of the junction unaccounted for. Comments on this clone: It lacks a known antigen. The record has no base qualities; no much larger clone is one base away.

Participants in the prospective study were enrolled through a virtual design, were aged roughly 18 to 100 years, and lived in roughly 24 United States geographic areas. Cohort assignment in the prospective study relied on participant-reported clinical history from a screening survey and a study questionnaire. Recovered participants in ImmuneRACE Cohort 3 were defined by two consecutive negative NP/OP PCR tests, clearance by a healthcare professional, or resolution of symptoms. In the prospective study, whole blood, serum and a nasopharyngeal or oropharyngeal swab were collected from each participant by mobile phlebotomists. Participants in the prospective study had the option to provide additional blood draws and questionnaires over a roughly 2-month period. Blood samples from the prospective study were shipped frozen or at room temperature prior to DNA extraction.

The sequence links TRBV9 to TRBJ2-5; TRBD1 fits 9 bases in the junction. The source material was PBMCs or T cells enriched from blood (not recorded which). The sequence derives from a woman in her late teens or twenties who had recovered from COVID-19. The DNA sequence is TGTGCCAGCAGCGCCTGGACAGGGGAGTACCCTCAAGAGACCCAGTACTTC. Its protein is CASSAWTGEYPQETQYF.